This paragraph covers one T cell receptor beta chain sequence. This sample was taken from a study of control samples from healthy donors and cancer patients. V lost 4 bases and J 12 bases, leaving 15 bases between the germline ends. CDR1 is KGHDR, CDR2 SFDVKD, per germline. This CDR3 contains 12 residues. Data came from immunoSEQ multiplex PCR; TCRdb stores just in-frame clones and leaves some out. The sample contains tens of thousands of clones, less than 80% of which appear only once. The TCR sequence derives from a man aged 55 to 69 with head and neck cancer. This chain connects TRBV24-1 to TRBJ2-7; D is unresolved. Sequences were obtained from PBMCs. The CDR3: CATSDATGPWYF. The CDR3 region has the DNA TGTGCCACCAGTGACGCGACCGGCCCTTGGTACTTC.